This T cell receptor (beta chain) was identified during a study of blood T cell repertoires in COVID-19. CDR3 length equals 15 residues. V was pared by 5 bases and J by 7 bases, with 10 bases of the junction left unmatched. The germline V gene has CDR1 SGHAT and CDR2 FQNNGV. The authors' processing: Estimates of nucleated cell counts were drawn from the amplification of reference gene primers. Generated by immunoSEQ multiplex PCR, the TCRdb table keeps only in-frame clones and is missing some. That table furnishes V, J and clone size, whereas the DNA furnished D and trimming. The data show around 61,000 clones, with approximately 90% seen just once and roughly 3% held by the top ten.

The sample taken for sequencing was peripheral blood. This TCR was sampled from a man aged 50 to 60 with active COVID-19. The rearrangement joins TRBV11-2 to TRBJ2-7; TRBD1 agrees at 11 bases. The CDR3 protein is CASSDSGTGGGEQYF. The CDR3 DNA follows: TGTGCCAGCAGCGACTCCGGGACAGGGGGGGGTGAGCAGTACTTC.